A selection of T cell receptor beta chains follows, all from one sample in a study of T cells in Graves' hyperthyroidism and ophthalmopathy. TCRdb itself ran the multiplex PCR reads through MiXCR, one entry per CDR3 protein. Among hundreds of thousands of distinct CDR3 sequences listed, around 15% were seen once. The sample comprised blood. The receptors were gathered from a woman aged 18-35 years with Graves' hyperthyroidism. CDR3s include the opening cysteine and the closing phenylalanine or tryptophan. Fields, in order: J gene, clone size, V gene, D gene, CDR3 DNA, CDR3 protein. A D gene is named only where the DNA matches it firmly. Clone size is stated in some rows and not others, as once, few, many or a class when expanded.

TRBJ1-5 few TRBV6-1 TRBD1 TGTGCCAGCAGTGGGGGGGACAGGCCGGGGCAGCCCCAGCATTTT CASSGGDRPGQPQHF
TRBJ2-1 few TRBV19 TRBD2 TGTGCCAGTAGTCACGGGGCTAGCGGGACGGGTGAGCAGTTCTTC CASSHGASGTGEQFF
TRBJ2-7 few TRBV19 NA TGTGCCAGTAGTATAGGGACTACGTACGAGCAGTACTTC CASSIGTTYEQYF
TRBJ2-5 NA TRBV9 NA TGTGCCAGCAGCGCCCCAACAAGACAAGAGACCCAGTACTTC CASSAPTRQETQYF
TRBJ1-2 NA TRBV20-1 TRBD1 TGCAGTGCTAGTGCCGGGACAGGGAGCGGCTACACCTTC CSASAGTGSGYTF
TRBJ1-1 few TRBV6-1 NA TGTGCCAGCGCCGAGGGGGGGAACACTGAAGCTTTCTTT CASAEGGNTEAFF
TRBJ1-4 NA TRBV4-3 NA TGCGCCAGCAGCCGCCAGGAATGGCAGGAAAAACTGTTTTTT CASSRQEWQEKLFF
TRBJ1-4 NA TRBV7-9 TRBD1 TGTGCCAGCAGCTCCCTCCGCGCCGGGACAGGGTTTGAAAAACTGTTTTTT CASSSLRAGTGFEKLFF
TRBJ1-2 NA TRBV20-1 NA TGCAGTGCTAGAAACGGCTACACCTTC CSARNGYTF
TRBJ2-2 NA TRBV19 NA TGTGCCAGTAGTCCCCACCACCCGCTCGGGGAGCTGTTTTTT CASSPHHPLGELFF
TRBJ2-7 NA TRBV5-6 NA TGTGCCAGCAGCTTTGGGACCTCACCCTACGAGCAGTACTTC CASSFGTSPYEQYF
TRBJ2-4 few TRBV28 NA TGTGCCAGCAGTTTAACGGTGGCGGTAGCCAAAAACATTCAGTACTTC CASSLTVAVAKNIQYF
TRBJ1-5 many TRBV28 NA TGTGCCAGCATAGCTAGTAGGGGAGGCAATCAGCCCCAGCATTTT CASIASRGGNQPQHF
TRBJ1-2 NA TRBV11-2 NA TGTGCCAGCAGCCAACGGTTGGCTGGCTACACCTTC CASSQRLAGYTF
TRBJ2-5 many TRBV14 TRBD2 TGTGCCAGCAGCCGACTAGGACTAGCGATCAGCCAAGAGACCCAGTACTTC CASSRLGLAISQETQYF
TRBJ1-2 NA TRBV9 NA TGTGCCAGCAGCGTAGGAACCCTCTCGACGAGACACTATGGCTACACCTTC CASSVGTLSTRHYGYTF
TRBJ2-1 few TRBV7-9 NA TGTGCCAGCAGCGTAACAGGGCCTCTTTCCTACAATGAGCAGTTCTTC CASSVTGPLSYNEQFF
TRBJ2-7 NA TRBV2 NA TGTGCCAGCAGTGAATTCCCCCTTGGGGCCTACGAGCAGTACTTC CASSEFPLGAYEQYF
TRBJ2-7 many TRBV6-1 NA TGTGCCAGCAGACCCGGGGGAGTAGGCTACGAGCAGTACTTC CASRPGGVGYEQYF
TRBJ2-5 many TRBV11-2 NA TGTGCCAGCAGCTTAGTGCCGCAAGAGACCCAGTACTTC CASSLVPQETQYF
TRBJ1-1 many TRBV3-1 NA TGTGCCAGCAGCCAAGTTGGAGGGGGGAGGACTGAAGCTTTCTTT CASSQVGGGRTEAFF
TRBJ2-1 many TRBV12-3/TRBV12-4 NA TGTGCCAGCAGTTTAGGTAGTTCTGGAGCCTACAATGAGCAGTTCTTC CASSLGSSGAYNEQFF
TRBJ2-3 NA TRBV5-1 TRBD1 TGCGCCAGCAGCCCCGACAGGGCGGATACGCAGTATTTT CASSPDRADTQYF
TRBJ2-7 few TRBV4-3 TRBD1 TGCGCCAGCAGCCAAGATCCCGGGACAGGGCCCTACGAGCAGTACTTC CASSQDPGTGPYEQYF
TRBJ1-2 many TRBV20-1 NA TGCAGTGCTAGTGGCGGAAAAGGAAACTATGGCTACACCTTC CSASGGKGNYGYTF
TRBJ1-3 few TRBV12-3/TRBV12-4 NA TGTGCCAGCAGTTTTTCCGTAGCCATATATTTT CASSFSVAIYF
TRBJ2-3 many TRBV7-2 TRBD2 TGTGCCAGCAGGTCTAGCGGGAGGGCCATAGATACGCAGTATTTT CASRSSGRAIDTQYF
TRBJ2-3 few TRBV9 TRBD2 TGTGCCAGCAGCGTACTACTAGCGGGAGGAAGGGATACGCAGTATTTT CASSVLLAGGRDTQYF